Shown below are 20 T cell receptor beta chains from a single sample sequenced in a study of control samples from healthy donors and cancer patients. The assay was immunoSEQ multiplex PCR, and TCRdb's table has in-frame clones only and misses some. This repertoire shows approximately 100,000 clones, roughly 84% found once; its top ten account for over 2%. Sequenced sample: blood. The receptors come from a woman aged 35 to 49 in good health.

The chain carries TRBV3-1 (or the pseudogene TRBV3-2) and TRBJ2-7; D is undetermined. This CDR3 contains 12 residues. Germline CDR1 reads LGHDT; CDR2 reads YNNKEL (reference sequence). The ends were cut back, 1 base at V and 12 bases at J, with 13 bases in the middle. The CDR3 protein is CASSQVGRATYF. The CDR3 nucleotides are TGTGCCAGCAGCCAAGTCGGTAGGGCGACGTACTTC.

This clone has only a few counts. This chain connects TRBV10-1 to TRBJ2-7, with D perhaps TRBD1 or TRBD2 (5 bases each). Trimming removed 3 bases from V and 2 bases from J, with 14 bases in between. Germline V gene data show CDR1 as WNHNN and CDR2 as SYGVQD (reference sequence). This CDR3 is built from 15 residues. In nucleotides, the CDR3 is TGCGCCAGCAGTGACGGTTGGGGGACCCCCTACGAGCAGTACTTC. It yields the protein CASSDGWGTPYEQYF.

The chain joins TRBV7-2 to TRBJ2-7; possibly TRBD1 for D (6 bases). Trimming pared 3 bases from V and 0 bases from J, leaving 12 bases between. This CDR3 comprises 15 residues. Germline V gives CDR1 SGHTA, CDR2 FQGNSA. CDR3 sequence (DNA): TGTGCCAGCAGCTTTGACAGGATGAGCTCCTACGAGCAGTACTTC. Translation: CASSFDRMSSYEQYF.

V gene TRBV9 combines with J gene TRBJ2-1; either TRBD1 or TRBD2 may fit D (5 bases each). CDR3 length equals 15 residues. V shed 4 bases and J shed 0 bases, with 11 bases lying between them. Germline lookup yields CDR1 SGDLS and CDR2 YYNGEE. In DNA form, the CDR3 reads TGTGCCAGCAGCCCGTGGGGGACCTCCTACAATGAGCAGTTCTTC. Protein: CASSPWGTSYNEQFF.

This chain connects TRBV24-1 to TRBJ1-3; D gene uncertain. Germline V CDR1 and CDR2: KGHDR, SFDVKD. The CDR3 contains 14 residues. Trimming took off 3 bases at V and 4 bases at J, with 9 bases between the two ends. CDR3 protein: CATSDPARGNTIYF. In DNA, the CDR3 is TGTGCCACCAGTGATCCGGCAAGAGGAAACACCATATATTTT.

The J gene is TRBJ1-1, the V gene TRBV5-1; no definite D call. The CDR3 sequence is 14 residues long. Trimming stripped 2 bases from V and 3 bases from J, with 11 bases between. Germline CDR1 SGHRS, CDR2 YFSETQ. CDR3 residues: CASSLNLGDTEAFF. The CDR3 DNA follows: TGCGCCAGCAGCTTAAACCTTGGGGACACTGAAGCTTTCTTT.

The rearrangement links TRBV19 to TRBJ2-3; possible D gene TRBD1, 6 bases. Trimming removed 5 bases at V and 5 bases at J, with 11 bases between. From germline, CDR1 is LNHDA and CDR2 SQIVND (reference sequence). The CDR3 runs to 13 residues. DNA for the CDR3: TGTGCCAGTAGTCCTCGGGACATAGATACGCAGTATTTT. It is translated as CASSPRDIDTQYF.

The rearrangement links TRBV6-5 to TRBJ1-2; D not certain. Germline values: CDR1 MNHEY, CDR2 SVGAGI. CDR3 length: 11 amino acids. The ends were cut back, 6 bases at V and 4 bases at J, with 6 bases in the middle. CDR3 protein: CASSQSYGYTF. The CDR3 bases are TGTGCCAGCAGCCAGAGCTATGGCTACACCTTC.

This clone was found a few times. The chain combines TRBV6-2 or TRBV6-3 with TRBJ1-1, with D possibly matching TRBD1 (5 bases). Per germline, CDR1 MNHEY and CDR2 SVGEGT. The CDR3 has 14 residues. With 5 bases removed from V and 3 bases from J, the gap between germline ends came to 13 bases. CDR3 nucleotide sequence: TGTGCCAGCAGTCAGACGAGAGGGGACACTGAAGCTTTCTTT. Amino acid sequence: CASSQTRGDTEAFF.

This clone was seen just once. This chain uses TRBV6-2 or TRBV6-3 with TRBJ2-7; D assignment may be TRBD1 or TRBD2 (6 bases each). Trimming pared 3 bases from V and 6 bases from J, leaving 21 bases between. Germline-derived CDR1 and CDR2 are MNHEY and SVGEGT. The CDR3 covers 16 residues. The CDR3 DNA reads TGTGCCAGCAGTTATAGAGCTCCGGGGGCGTCTGGCGAGCAGTACTTC. It is translated as CASSYRAPGASGEQYF.

CDR3: CASSLLGTGGSPLHF. The CDR3 bases are TGTGCCAGCAGTTTATTGGGGACAGGGGGTTCACCCCTCCACTTT. The chain couples TRBV27 to TRBJ1-6; 11 nucleotides line up with TRBD1. Germline V gene lookup returns CDR1 MNHEY and CDR2 SMNVEV (reference sequence). V lost 1 base and J lost 9; bases outside the gene matches: 2. CDR3 length equals 15 residues.

The chain joins TRBV5-1 to TRBJ2-1, with D possibly matching TRBD1 (5 bases). There are 16 residues in the CDR3. V gave up 0 bases and J gave up 7 bases, with 17 bases separating them. Germline CDR1 is SGHRS and CDR2 is YFSETQ. Here the CDR3 DNA reads TGCGCCAGCAGCTTGGCGAGGACATTATCTCATAATGAGCAGTTCTTC. Its protein is CASSLARTLSHNEQFF.

The rearrangement uses TRBV3-1 (or the pseudogene TRBV3-2) and TRBJ1-5; D perhaps matches TRBD1 (5 bases). CDR1 is LGHDT, CDR2 YNNKEL, per germline (reference sequence). The V end lost 7 bases, the J end lost 9 bases, and 16 bases lay between the germline ends. The CDR3 spans 13 residues. CDR3 sequence: CASNQNSGGPQHF. CDR3 coding DNA: TGTGCCAGCAACCAGAACTCGGGGGGGCCCCAGCATTTT.

The rearrangement links TRBV15 to TRBJ2-1, with 9 bases fitting TRBD2. Germline-derived CDR1 and CDR2 are LNHNV and YYDKDF (reference sequence). V was pared by 0 bases and J by 3 bases, with 0 bases of the junction left unmatched. The CDR3 spans 15 residues. Here the CDR3 reads CATSREAGGYNEQFF. DNA of the CDR3: TGTGCCACCAGCAGAGAAGCGGGGGGCTACAATGAGCAGTTCTTC.

This chain connects TRBV4-3 to TRBJ2-1; the D gene could be TRBD1 or TRBD2 (6 bases each). The germline V and J ends were trimmed by 0 bases and 5 bases, with 11 bases remaining between them. The CDR3 consists of 15 residues. Germline-derived CDR1 and CDR2 are LGHNA and YSLEER. The CDR3 DNA follows: TGCGCCAGCAGCCAAGATCAACGGGGGCACAATGAGCAGTTCTTC. Protein: CASSQDQRGHNEQFF.

CDR3 sequence reads: CASSLVGGPGSDTQYF. The DNA for the CDR3 is TGTGCCAGCAGCTTAGTGGGCGGGCCGGGTTCAGATACGCAGTATTTT. The chain employs TRBV7-2 and TRBJ2-3; D perhaps matches TRBD2 (5 bases). The germline gives CDR1 SGHTA, CDR2 FQGNSA. V was trimmed by 1 base and J by 4 bases, leaving 15 bases between them. This CDR3 spans 16 amino acids.

The CDR3 DNA sequence: TGTGCCAGTGCGAGGGCCGGCACCTATAATTCACCCCTCCACTTT. Protein product: CASARAGTYNSPLHF. This chain links TRBV18 with TRBJ1-6; D unresolved. V lost 9 bases and J 2 bases, leaving 14 bases between the germline ends. CDR3 size: 15 residues. Germline lookup yields CDR1 KGHSH and CDR2 LQKENI.

The chain employs TRBV5-5 and TRBJ1-4; no reliable D call. The germline V gene has CDR1 SGHKS and CDR2 YYEKEE (reference sequence). V lost 0 bases and J lost 4, with 1 base in between. The CDR3 consists of 12 residues. Here the CDR3 DNA reads TGTGCCAGCAGCTTGGTTAATGAAAAACTGTTTTTT. This sequence encodes CASSLVNEKLFF.

In this sample, this clone turned up a few times. V gene TRBV10-3 combines with J gene TRBJ1-2; the match to TRBD1 covers 7 bases. The CDR3 is 14 amino acids. Trimming removed 9 bases from V and 4 bases from J; junction bases left unmatched: 11. Germline values: CDR1 ENHRY, CDR2 SYGVKD. The CDR3 DNA follows: TGTGCCATAGGGACAGCCCGAGAGAGCTATGGCTACACCTTC. Residues: CAIGTARESYGYTF.

This clone was recorded only once. DNA of the CDR3: TGTGCCAGCAGTAAATCCGGGACCGCCTACGGTCAGCCCCAGCATTTT. Translating it yields CASSKSGTAYGQPQHF. The genes are TRBV27 and TRBJ1-5, with D maybe TRBD1 (5 bases). The ends were cut back, 5 bases at V and 6 bases at J, with 20 bases in the middle. This CDR3 has 16 residues. Germline V CDR1 and CDR2: MNHEY, SMNVEV (reference sequence).